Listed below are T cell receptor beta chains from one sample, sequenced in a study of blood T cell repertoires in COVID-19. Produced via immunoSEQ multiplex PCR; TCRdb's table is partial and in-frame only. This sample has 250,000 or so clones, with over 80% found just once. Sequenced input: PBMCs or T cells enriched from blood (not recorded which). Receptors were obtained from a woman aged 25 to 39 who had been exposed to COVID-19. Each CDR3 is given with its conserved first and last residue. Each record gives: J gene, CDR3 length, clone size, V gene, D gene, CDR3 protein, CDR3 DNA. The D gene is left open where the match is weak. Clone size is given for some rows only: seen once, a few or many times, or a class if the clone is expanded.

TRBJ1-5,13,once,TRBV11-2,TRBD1,CASSQTGYQPQHF,TGTGCCAGCAGCCAGACAGGGTATCAGCCCCAGCATTTT
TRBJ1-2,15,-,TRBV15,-,CATSRGLRLNYGYTF,TGTGCCACCAGCAGGGGCCTAAGGTTGAACTATGGCTACACCTTC
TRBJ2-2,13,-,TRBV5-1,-,CASSPGPAGELFF,TGCGCCAGCAGCCCAGGGCCCGCCGGGGAGCTGTTTTTT
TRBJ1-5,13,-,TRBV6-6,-,CASSYRTDQPQHF,TGTGCCAGCAGTTACCGGACAGATCAGCCCCAGCATTTT
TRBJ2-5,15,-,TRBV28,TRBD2,CASSMPTSGQETQYF,TGTGCCAGCAGTATGCCCACTAGCGGGCAAGAGACCCAGTACTTC
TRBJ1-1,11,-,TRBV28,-,CAAGELNEAFF,TGTGCCGCAGGGGAGTTGAATGAAGCTTTCTTT
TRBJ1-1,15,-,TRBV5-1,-,CASSRQGGLDTEAFF,TGCGCCAGCTCCCGCCAGGGAGGGCTTGACACTGAAGCTTTCTTT
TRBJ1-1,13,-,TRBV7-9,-,CASSLLGDTEAFF,TGTGCCAGCAGCTTATTAGGGGACACTGAAGCTTTCTTT
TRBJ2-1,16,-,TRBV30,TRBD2,CAWSIAGGTLGNEQFF,TGTGCCTGGAGTATAGCGGGAGGCACACTAGGGAATGAGCAGTTCTTC
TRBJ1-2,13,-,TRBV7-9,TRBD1,CASSTDRGYGYTF,TGTGCCAGCAGTACTGACAGGGGTTATGGCTACACCTTC
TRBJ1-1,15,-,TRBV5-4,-,CASSYPQGSSTEAFF,TGTGCCAGCAGTTACCCCCAGGGATCGAGCACTGAAGCTTTCTTT
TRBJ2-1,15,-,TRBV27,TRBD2,CASRIMGTSYNEQFF,TGTGCCAGCAGGATAATGGGGACTAGCTACAATGAGCAGTTCTTC
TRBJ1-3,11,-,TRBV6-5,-,CAIVFGNTIYF,TGTGCCATAGTGTTCGGAAACACCATATATTTT
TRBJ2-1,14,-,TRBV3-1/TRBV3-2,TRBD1,CASSGWDRGNEQFF,TGTGCCAGCAGTGGCTGGGACAGGGGCAATGAGCAGTTCTTC
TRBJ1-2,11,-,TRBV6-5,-,CASTRGAGYTF,TGTGCCAGCACCAGGGGAGCTGGCTACACCTTC
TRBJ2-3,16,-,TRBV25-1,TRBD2,CASSELAGLGADTQYF,TGTGCCAGCAGTGAACTAGCGGGCCTGGGTGCAGATACGCAGTATTTT
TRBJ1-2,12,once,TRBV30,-,CAWSGSRYGYTF,TGTGCCTGGAGTGGGAGCCGGTATGGCTACACCTTC
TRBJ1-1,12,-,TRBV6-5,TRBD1,CASRNRGWGAFF,TGTGCCAGCAGAAACAGGGGGTGGGGAGCTTTCTTT
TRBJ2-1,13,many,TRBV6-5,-,CASSPAGVHEQFF,TGTGCCAGCAGTCCCGCCGGGGTTCATGAGCAGTTCTTC
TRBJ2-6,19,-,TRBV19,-,CASSIYLQVLISGANVLTF,TGTGCCAGTAGTATATACCTCCAGGTGCTGATCTCTGGGGCCAACGTCCTGACTTTC
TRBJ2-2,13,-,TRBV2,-,CASSEATTGELFF,TGTGCCAGCAGTGAAGCAACTACCGGGGAGCTGTTTTTT
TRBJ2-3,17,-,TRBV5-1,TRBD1,CASSLLIRDSGTDTQYF,TGCGCCAGCAGCTTGCTAATCCGGGACAGCGGCACAGATACGCAGTATTTT
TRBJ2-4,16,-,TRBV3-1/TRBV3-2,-,CASSRPGLLAKNIQYF,TGTGCCAGCAGCCGCCCAGGGCTACTAGCCAAAAACATTCAGTACTTC
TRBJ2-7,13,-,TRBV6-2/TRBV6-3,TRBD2,CASTPTSDGEQYF,TGTGCCAGCACCCCGACTAGCGACGGCGAGCAGTACTTC
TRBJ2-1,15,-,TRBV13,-,CASSLVGGGYNEQFF,TGTGCCAGCAGCTTAGTGGGAGGGGGCTACAATGAGCAGTTCTTC
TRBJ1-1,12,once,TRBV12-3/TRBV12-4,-,CASSFSNTEAFF,TGTGCCAGCAGTTTCAGTAACACTGAAGCTTTCTTT
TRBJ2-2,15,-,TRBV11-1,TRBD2,CASSYPGLGAGELFF,TGTGCCAGCAGCTATCCGGGACTAGGCGCCGGGGAGCTGTTTTTT
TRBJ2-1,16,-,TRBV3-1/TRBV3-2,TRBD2,CASSQGTSGPHNEQFF,TGTGCCAGCAGCCAAGGGACTAGCGGCCCCCACAATGAGCAGTTCTTC
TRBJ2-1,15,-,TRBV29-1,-,CSVEAGVESYNEQFF,TGCAGCGTTGAGGCAGGGGTCGAATCCTACAATGAGCAGTTCTTC
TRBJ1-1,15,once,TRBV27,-,CASSPNRNMNTEAFF,TGTGCCAGCAGTCCAAACAGGAACATGAACACTGAAGCTTTCTTT
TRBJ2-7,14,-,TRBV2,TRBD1,CASGRETGSYEQYF,TGTGCCAGCGGGAGAGAGACAGGGTCCTACGAGCAGTACTTC
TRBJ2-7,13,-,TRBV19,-,CASKADSSYEQYF,TGTGCCAGTAAAGCGGACAGTTCCTACGAGCAGTACTTC
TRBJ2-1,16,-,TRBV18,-,CASSPERRVPYNEQFF,TGTGCCAGCTCACCAGAGCGGCGGGTCCCCTACAATGAGCAGTTCTTC
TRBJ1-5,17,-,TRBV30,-,CAWNRKMAGPSNQPQHF,TGTGCCTGGAATCGTAAGATGGCGGGGCCTAGCAATCAGCCCCAGCATTTT
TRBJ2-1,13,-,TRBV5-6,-,CASSLVGGNEQFF,TGTGCCAGCAGCTTGGTCGGCGGGAATGAGCAGTTCTTC
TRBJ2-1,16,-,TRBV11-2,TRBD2,CASSPRAGVRYNEQFF,TGTGCCAGCAGCCCTCGAGCGGGAGTAAGGTACAATGAGCAGTTCTTC
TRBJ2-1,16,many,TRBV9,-,CASSVGHPLRFNEQFF,TGTGCCAGCAGCGTTGGACACCCCCTCCGATTCAATGAGCAGTTCTTC
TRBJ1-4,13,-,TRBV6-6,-,CASRDTRGEKLFF,TGTGCCAGCAGAGACACCCGTGGGGAAAAACTGTTTTTT
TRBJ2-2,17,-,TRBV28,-,CASSLKLTGPNTGELFF,TGTGCCAGCAGTTTAAAATTGACAGGACCGAACACCGGGGAGCTGTTTTTT
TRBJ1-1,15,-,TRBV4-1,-,CASSQMTGLNTEAFF,TGCGCCAGCAGCCAGATGACAGGTCTGAACACTGAAGCTTTCTTT
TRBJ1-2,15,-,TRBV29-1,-,CSVDERTAGNYGYTF,TGCAGCGTTGATGAGAGGACAGCAGGGAACTATGGCTACACCTTC
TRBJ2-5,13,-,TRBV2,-,CASSEQRGQTQYF,TGTGCCAGCAGTGAGCAACGCGGGCAGACCCAGTACTTC
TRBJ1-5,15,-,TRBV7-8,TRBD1,CASSSRTGGSQPQHF,TGTGCCAGCAGCAGCCGGACAGGGGGCAGTCAGCCCCAGCATTTT
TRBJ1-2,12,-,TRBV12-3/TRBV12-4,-,CASSLAGAGYTF,TGTGCCAGCAGTTTAGCAGGGGCTGGCTACACCTTC
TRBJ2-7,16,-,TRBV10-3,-,CAISEIRGRRSYEQYF,TGTGCCATCAGTGAAATCAGGGGAAGGAGGTCCTACGAGCAGTACTTC
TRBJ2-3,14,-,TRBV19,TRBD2,CASSWRGGTDTQYF,TGTGCCAGTAGTTGGCGGGGGGGGACAGATACGCAGTATTTT
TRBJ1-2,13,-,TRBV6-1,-,CASSEKGAGGYTF,TGTGCCAGCAGTGAAAAAGGGGCGGGAGGCTACACCTTC
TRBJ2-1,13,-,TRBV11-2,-,CASSLIARVGQFF,TGTGCCAGCAGCTTGATCGCTAGAGTAGGGCAGTTCTTC
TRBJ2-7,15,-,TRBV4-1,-,CASSQWDTTSYEQYF,TGCGCCAGCAGCCAATGGGACACGACCTCCTACGAGCAGTACTTC
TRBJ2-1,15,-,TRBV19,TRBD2,CASRRLAGGGNEQFF,TGTGCCAGTAGGAGACTAGCGGGAGGTGGGAATGAGCAGTTCTTC
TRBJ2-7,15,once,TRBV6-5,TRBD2,CASSPGLAGLGEQYF,TGTGCCAGCAGTCCCGGACTAGCGGGTTTAGGCGAGCAGTACTTC
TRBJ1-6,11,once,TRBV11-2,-,CASSPAGTLHF,TGTGCCAGCAGCCCAGCCGGGACCCTCCACTTT
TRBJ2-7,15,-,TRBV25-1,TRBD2,CASSEWGTSSYEQYF,TGTGCCAGCAGTGAATGGGGGACTAGCTCCTACGAGCAGTACTTC
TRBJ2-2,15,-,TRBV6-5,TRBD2,CASSPSGMNTGELFF,TGTGCCAGTAGTCCTAGCGGGATGAACACCGGGGAGCTGTTTTTT
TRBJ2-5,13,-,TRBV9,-,CASSPAGQETQYF,TGTGCCAGCAGCCCCGCGGGCCAAGAGACCCAGTACTTC